This TCR beta chain stems from a study of shared clonotypes between healthy human individuals. Regarding the study as a whole: Even with large depth, rarefaction showed that sorted-subset sequencing was incomplete.

From germline, CDR1 is LNHNV and CDR2 YYDKDF (reference sequence). The junction had 10 bases not matched to a gene; V was cut back by 3 bases and J by 5 bases. The CDR3 is made up of 15 amino acids. Naive CD8 cells comprised CD45RO-negative, CCR7-positively selected cells, excluding terminally differentiated effector memory CD45RA+ cells. Sequenced by immunoSEQ multiplex PCR; TCRdb stores in-frame clones only, minus some. Of about 2.1 million clones in the sample, roughly 91% were seen once. As for this clone: Antigen specificity is unknown.

The sequenced material came from naive CD8+ T cells from PBMCs. The TCR comes from a young man in good health. Some clones in this sample may be carry-over from other donors' samples. The rearrangement uses TRBV15 and TRBJ2-7; 7 positions match TRBD2. The CDR3 coding sequence is TGTGCCACCAGCAGCCCTAGGACTAGTCCGAACGAGCAGTACTTC. Translated: CATSSPRTSPNEQYF.